The clone carrying this T cell receptor (beta chain) has a single count. These data come from a study of blood T cell repertoires in COVID-19. Study-wide background: The analysed material was cDNA or gDNA that came from T cells, B-cell-depleted T cells, or PBMCs.

CDR1 is KGHDR, CDR2 SFDVKD, per germline. CDR3 length: 13 amino acids. After removal of 9 bases from V and 4 bases from J, the junction contained 2 bases not matched to a gene. In the study's own analysis: Reference gene primer amplification gave estimated nucleated cell counts. The repertoire was sequenced with immunoSEQ multiplex PCR; TCRdb's copy has only in-frame clones and lacks some. The DNA was the basis for D and trimming; V, J and clone size are from that table. Of 25,000 to 35,000 clones in the sample, about two thirds were seen once. This receptor was obtained from a boy younger than 10 with active or convalescent COVID-19. The chain couples TRBV24-1 to TRBJ2-6, with 7 bases identical to TRBD2. The sample comprised peripheral blood. The CDR3 reads CATQAGGANVLTF. The CDR3 DNA reads TGTGCCACCCAAGCGGGGGGGGCCAACGTCCTGACTTTC.